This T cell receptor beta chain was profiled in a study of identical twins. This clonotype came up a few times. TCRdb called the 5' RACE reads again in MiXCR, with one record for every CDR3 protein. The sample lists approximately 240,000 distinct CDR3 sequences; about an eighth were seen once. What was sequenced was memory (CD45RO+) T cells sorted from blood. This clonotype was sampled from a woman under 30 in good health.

CDR3 residues: CSARDPGAPQPQHF. The CDR3 DNA reads as TGCAGTGCTAGAGATCCAGGGGCGCCTCAGCCCCAGCATTTT. This chain connects TRBV20-1 to TRBJ1-5, with TRBD1 as a possible D gene (6 bases). CDR1 and CDR2 (germline): DFQATT, SNEGSKA (reference sequence). The CDR3 has 14 amino acids. V shed 0 bases and J shed 6 bases, with 12 bases lying between them.